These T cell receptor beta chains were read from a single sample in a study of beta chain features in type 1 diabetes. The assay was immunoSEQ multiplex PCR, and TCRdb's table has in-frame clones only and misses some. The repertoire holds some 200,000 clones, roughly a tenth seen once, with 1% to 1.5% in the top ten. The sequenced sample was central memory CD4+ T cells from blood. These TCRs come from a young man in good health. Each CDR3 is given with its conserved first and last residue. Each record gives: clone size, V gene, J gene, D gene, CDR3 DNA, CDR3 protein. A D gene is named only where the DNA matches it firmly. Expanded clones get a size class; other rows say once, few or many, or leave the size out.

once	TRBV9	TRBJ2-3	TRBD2	TGTGCCAGCAGTCAGGGACTAGCGGGAGAGGGGACAGATGCGCAGTATTTT	CASSQGLAGEGTDAQYF
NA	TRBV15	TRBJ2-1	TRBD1	TGTGCCACCAGCAGAGATTTAGGACAGGGGATAATCAGTTTCTTC	CATSRDLGQGIISFF
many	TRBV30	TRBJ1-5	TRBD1	TGTGCCCAGGACAGGGGGACCAATCAGCCCCAGCATTTT	CAQDRGTNQPQHF
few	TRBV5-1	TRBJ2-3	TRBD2	TGCGCCAGCAGCGTGGGACTAGCGCCCACCACAGATACGCAGTATTTT	CASSVGLAPTTDTQYF
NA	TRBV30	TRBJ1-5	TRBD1	TGTGCCTGGAGTCTCGGGACAGGGGACCAGCCCCAGCATTTT	CAWSLGTGDQPQHF
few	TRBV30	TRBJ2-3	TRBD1	TGTGCCTGGAGCCGGACAGGGGCAGATACGCAGTATTTT	CAWSRTGADTQYF
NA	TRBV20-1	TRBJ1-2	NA	TGCAGTGCTAATCGGGACTATGGCTACACCTTC	CSANRDYGYTF
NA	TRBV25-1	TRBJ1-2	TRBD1	TGTGCCAGCAGTGTAGCCGGGACAGGGGATGGCTACACCTTC	CASSVAGTGDGYTF
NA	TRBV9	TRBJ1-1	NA	TGTGCCAGCAGCGTAGAAGGGGGGCGACGCACTGAAGCTTTCTTT	CASSVEGGRRTEAFF
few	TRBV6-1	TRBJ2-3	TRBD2	TGTGCCAGCAGTGCGAGGGAGGGCCTTACAGATACGCAGTATTTT	CASSAREGLTDTQYF
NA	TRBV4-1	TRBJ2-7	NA	TGCGCCAGCAGCCCGCTGGCCTCGGGAATGGGTGACGAGCAGTACTTC	CASSPLASGMGDEQYF
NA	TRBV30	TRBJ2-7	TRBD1	TGTGCCTGGAGTCCGGACAGGGGCTACGAGCAGTACTTC	CAWSPDRGYEQYF
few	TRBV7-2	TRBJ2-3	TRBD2	TGTGCCAGCAGCTTATCTTCGCGGGAGGGACATACGCAGTATTTT	CASSLSSREGHTQYF
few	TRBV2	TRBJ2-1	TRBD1	TGTGCCAGCAGCCGACAGGGGTCCTTATACAATGAGCAGTTCTTC	CASSRQGSLYNEQFF
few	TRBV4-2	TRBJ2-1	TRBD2	TGTGCCAGCAGCTTCTTATCGGGGAGGGGCTCCTACAATGAGCAGTTCTTC	CASSFLSGRGSYNEQFF
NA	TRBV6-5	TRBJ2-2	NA	TGTGCCAGCAGTGGCGGGGTGAACACCGGGGAGCTGTTTTTT	CASSGGVNTGELFF
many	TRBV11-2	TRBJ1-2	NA	TGTGCCAGCAGCTTAGACCGAACACCGGATGGCTACACCTTC	CASSLDRTPDGYTF
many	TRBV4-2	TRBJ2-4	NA	TGTGCCAGCAGCCAGACGTACGGTGGCCTAGCCAAAAACATTCAGTACTTC	CASSQTYGGLAKNIQYF
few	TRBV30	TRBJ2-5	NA	TGTGCCTGGAGTGTAGGCGGGGCCGGGGAGACCCAGTACTTC	CAWSVGGAGETQYF
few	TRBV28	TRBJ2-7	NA	TGTGCCAGCAGTTTCCCCGGAATCGTCTACGAGCAGTACTTC	CASSFPGIVYEQYF
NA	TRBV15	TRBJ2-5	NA	TGTGCCACCAGCAGAGATCAAGCCGTCTGGGGAGAGACCCAGTACTTC	CATSRDQAVWGETQYF
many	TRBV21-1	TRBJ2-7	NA	TGTGCCAGCAGCAATAAACTGTCCGAGGACAGGGTATGGGAGCAGTACTTC	CASSNKLSEDRVWEQYF
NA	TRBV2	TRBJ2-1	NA	TGTGCCAGCAGCGCCAGACTAGAGCAGTTCTTC	CASSARLEQFF
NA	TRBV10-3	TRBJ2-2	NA	TGTGCCATCAGCCCCCAGGGGAGTGGAACCGGGGAGCTGTTTTTT	CAISPQGSGTGELFF
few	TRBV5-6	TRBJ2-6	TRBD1	TGTGCCAGCAGCCAGCCCGGGACAGCCCTCTCTGGGGCCAACGTCCTGACTTTC	CASSQPGTALSGANVLTF
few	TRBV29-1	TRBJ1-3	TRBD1	TGCAGCGCGACTATAGGGACAGAACCTGGAAACACCATATATTTT	CSATIGTEPGNTIYF
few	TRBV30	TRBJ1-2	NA	TGTGCCTGGAGTGCGGGCCTTATGTATGGCTACACCTTC	CAWSAGLMYGYTF
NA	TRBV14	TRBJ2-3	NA	TGTGCCATCACCGACGGCTACACAGATACGCAGTATTTT	CAITDGYTDTQYF
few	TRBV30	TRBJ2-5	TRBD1	TGTGCCTCGGGGACAGGGGGGGAAGAGACCCAGTACTTC	CASGTGGEETQYF
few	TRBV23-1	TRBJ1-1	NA	TGCGCCAGCAGTCGGAACAGGAGCCTGAACACTGAAGCTTTCTTT	CASSRNRSLNTEAFF
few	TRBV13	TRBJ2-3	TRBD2	TGTGCCAGCAGCGAACGACTAGCGGGAGTAACAGATACGCAGTATTTT	CASSERLAGVTDTQYF
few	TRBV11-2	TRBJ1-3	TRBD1	TGTGCCAGCAGCAAGGACAGGGCATTGGTTAACACCATATATTTT	CASSKDRALVNTIYF
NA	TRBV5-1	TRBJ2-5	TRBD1	TGCGCCAGCAGCTTGGCCCCCACAGGGGGCGGAGAGACCCAGTACTTC	CASSLAPTGGGETQYF
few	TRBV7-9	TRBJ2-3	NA	TGTGCCAGCAGCTTCGATTTTCGCCCAGATACGCAGTATTTT	CASSFDFRPDTQYF
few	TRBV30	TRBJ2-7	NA	TGTGCCTGGAGTGACGGACTGGCCCTCGCCGAGCAGTACTTC	CAWSDGLALAEQYF
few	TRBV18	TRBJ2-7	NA	TGTGCCAGCTCAGGTCCGACCGCGCAGCAGTACTTC	CASSGPTAQQYF
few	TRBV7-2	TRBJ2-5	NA	TGTGCCAGCAGCTTTTCTCTTCAAGAGACCCAGTACTTC	CASSFSLQETQYF
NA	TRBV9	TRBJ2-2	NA	TGTGCCAGCAGCAATACCGCCACCGGGGCGGGCACCGGGGAGCTGTTTTTT	CASSNTATGAGTGELFF
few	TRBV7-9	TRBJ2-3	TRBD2	TGTGCCAGCCGGCGGGAGGGCCGAGATACGCAGTATTTT	CASRREGRDTQYF
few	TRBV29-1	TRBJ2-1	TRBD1	TGCAGCGCTGCGCGGACAGGGGGCCTTTCCTACAATGAGCAGTTCTTC	CSAARTGGLSYNEQFF
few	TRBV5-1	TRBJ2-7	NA	TGCGCCAGCGGCGAGACCGGAAACTCCTACGAGCAGTACTTC	CASGETGNSYEQYF
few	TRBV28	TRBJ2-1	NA	TGTGCCAGCAGTTTCGTCGGGAACTCCTACAATGAGCAGTTCTTC	CASSFVGNSYNEQFF
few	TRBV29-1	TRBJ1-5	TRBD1	TGCAGCCCTGACAGGGGCCAAATTAGCAATCAGCCCCAGCATTTT	CSPDRGQISNQPQHF
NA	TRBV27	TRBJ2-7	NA	TGTGCCAGCAGTCGGGGCAGCCCTACCACCTACGAGCAGTACTTC	CASSRGSPTTYEQYF
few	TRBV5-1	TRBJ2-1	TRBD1	TGCGCCAGCAGCATAGCCGGGACAGGGGTCTACAATGAGCAGTTCTTC	CASSIAGTGVYNEQFF
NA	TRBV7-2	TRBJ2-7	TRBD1	TGTGCCAGCAGCTTAAGCTGGGACAGGGGAGCCTACGAGCAGTACTTC	CASSLSWDRGAYEQYF
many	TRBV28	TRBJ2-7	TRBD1	TGTGCCAGCAGTTCGGGGACAGGTCGCAGGGACGAGCAGTACTTC	CASSSGTGRRDEQYF
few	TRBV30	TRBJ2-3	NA	TGTGCCGGAGGGGAAACAGATACGCAGTATTTT	CAGGETDTQYF
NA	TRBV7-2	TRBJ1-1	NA	TGTGCCAGCAGCCCCCGAGGGGGGATCACTGAAGCTTTCTTT	CASSPRGGITEAFF
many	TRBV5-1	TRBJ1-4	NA	TGCGCCAGCACCGCACAGAATCCAGCAACTAATGAAAAACTGTTTTTT	CASTAQNPATNEKLFF
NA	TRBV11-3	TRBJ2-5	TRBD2	TGTGCCAGCAGCTTAGCACTAGCGGGAGAGACCCAGTACTTC	CASSLALAGETQYF
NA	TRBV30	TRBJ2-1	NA	TGTGCCTGGAGTGGCACTCGCAATGAGCAGTTCTTC	CAWSGTRNEQFF
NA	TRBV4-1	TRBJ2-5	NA	TGCGCCAGCAGCCAAGATATCAGATTGGAGACCCAGTACTTC	CASSQDIRLETQYF
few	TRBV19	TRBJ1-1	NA	TGTGCCAGTATCCGGGACGACACTGAAGCTTTCTTT	CASIRDDTEAFF
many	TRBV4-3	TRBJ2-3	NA	TGCGCCAGCAGCCAAGAGCCTAGAGATACGCAGTATTTT	CASSQEPRDTQYF
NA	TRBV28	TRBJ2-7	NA	TGTGCCAGCAGTTCAACCGGGATTGCCCCCTACGAGCAGTACTTC	CASSSTGIAPYEQYF